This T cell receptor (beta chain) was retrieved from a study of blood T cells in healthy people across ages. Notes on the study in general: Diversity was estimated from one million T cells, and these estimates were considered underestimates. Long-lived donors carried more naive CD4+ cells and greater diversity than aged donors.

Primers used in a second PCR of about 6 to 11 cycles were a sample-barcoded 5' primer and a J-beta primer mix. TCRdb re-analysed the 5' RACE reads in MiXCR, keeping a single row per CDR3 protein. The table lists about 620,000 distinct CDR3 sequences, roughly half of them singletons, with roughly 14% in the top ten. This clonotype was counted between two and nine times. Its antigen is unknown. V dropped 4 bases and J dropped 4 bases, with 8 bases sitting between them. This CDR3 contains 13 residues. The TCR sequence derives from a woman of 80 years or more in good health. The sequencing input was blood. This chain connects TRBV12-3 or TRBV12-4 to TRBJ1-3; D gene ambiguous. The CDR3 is CASSSQQGNTIYF. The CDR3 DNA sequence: TGTGCCAGCAGTTCGCAACAGGGAAACACCATATATTTT.